This TCR beta chain was identified during a study of Graves' ophthalmopathy and Graves' hyperthyroidism. Study in general: Peripheral blood was obtained at first diagnosis, ahead of any treatment.

Study findings and constraints: Blood also harbored most expanded thyroid clonotypes above 0.001 frequency.

RNA transcripts provided the template for amplifying TCR beta CDR3 regions. The first-round RT-PCR employed HTBI primers together with the Qiagen OneStep RT-PCR kit. A multiplex PCR was then performed as the second round. A single record per CDR3 protein comes from TCRdb applying MiXCR to the multiplex PCR reads. The sample holds 200,000 to 250,000 distinct CDR3 sequences; around 42% are singletons and the top ten take around half. This CDR3 has 13 amino acids. With 4 bases removed from V and 6 bases from J, the gap between germline ends came to 10 bases. CDR1 is SGDLS and CDR2 is YYNGEE in the germline V gene. Thyroid ultrasound, orbital computed tomography, TRAb, serum thyroxine and clinical symptoms formed the basis of diagnosis. With respect to this clonotype: Its antigen is not identified.

Material for sequencing was peripheral blood. The receptor comes from an adult man with Graves' ophthalmopathy. V gene TRBV9 combines with J gene TRBJ2-2; D not certain. The chain's CDR3 is CASSQDLAGELFF. The CDR3 bases are TGTGCCAGCAGCCAAGATCTCGCCGGGGAGCTGTTTTTT.